Presented here are 18 T cell receptor beta chains from one specimen sequenced in a study of OX40 agonist ivuxolimab in advanced cancers. Library prep was done by the immunoSEQ multiplex PCR assay. TCRdb provides this immuneACCESS table in a form limited to in-frame rearrangements. Some clones are lacking; in checked studies, under half of them reflect an unresolved V gene, and why the rest are absent is not known. For this sample the table gives 70,000 to 90,000 clones, of which 85% to 90% were detected only once. The top ten clones comprise approximately 7.7% of the sample. Sequencing was performed on CD4+ or CD8+ T cells sorted from blood, taken in a trial of the OX40 agonist ivuxolimab. Source of these receptors: an adult with an advanced solid tumor such as melanoma, head and neck, liver or kidney cancer.

The gene calls are TRBV6-4 and TRBJ1-2, with a tentative D call TRBD1 (6 bases). The ends were cut back, 4 bases at V and 4 bases at J, with 16 bases in the middle. Germline CDR1 and CDR2: MRHNA and SNTAGT. The CDR3 extends over 15 amino acids. The CDR3 spells CASSVESGEAYGYTF. The CDR3 nucleotides are TGTGCCAGCAGTGTTGAATCAGGGGAGGCCTATGGCTACACCTTC.

CDR3: CASSLLAGSTYEQYF. The CDR3 DNA reads TGTGCCAGCAGCCTCCTAGCGGGGTCCACCTACGAGCAGTACTTC. The V and J genes are TRBV7-8 and TRBJ2-7; 9 bases agree with TRBD2. After removal of 5 bases from V and 2 bases from J, the junction contained 7 bases not matched to a gene. The V gene's germline CDR1 is SGHVS and CDR2 FQNEAQ. The CDR3 runs 15 residues.

Concerning this clone itself: The same CDR3 also results from other DNA sequences found in this sample. The V call is TRBV11-3, the J call TRBJ2-7; D perhaps matches TRBD1 (6 bases). The length of the CDR3 is 15 residues. CDR1 and CDR2 from the germline V gene are SGHNT and YENEEA. Trimming removed 5 bases at V and 6 bases at J, with 20 bases between. The CDR3 DNA reads TGTGCCAGCAGCCCCCGGGACACCGGGCTATCCGAGCAGTACTTC. This translates into CASSPRDTGLSEQYF.

This chain joins TRBV7-2 and TRBJ2-7; unclear D gene. The V gene's germline CDR1 is SGHTA and CDR2 FQGNSA. The CDR3 totals 13 residues. Trimming left V 1 base short and J 1 base short, with 5 bases between. The CDR3 DNA reads TGTGCCAGCAGCTTAGATCCATCCTACGAGCAGTACTTC. Encoded protein: CASSLDPSYEQYF.

This chain joins TRBV7-2 and TRBJ2-7; 9 bases agree with TRBD2. This CDR3 has 17 residues. Germline CDR1 SGHTA, CDR2 FQGNSA. The J segment lost 2 bases and the V segment lost 0 bases, leaving 8 bases of the junction unmatched. The CDR3 region is CASSLAKASGDTYEQYF. The CDR3 DNA sequence: TGTGCCAGCAGCTTAGCGAAAGCTAGCGGGGATACCTACGAGCAGTACTTC.

V gene TRBV5-5 combines with J gene TRBJ2-6, with 9 nucleotides matching TRBD1. Germline CDR1 reads SGHKS; CDR2 reads YYEKEE (reference sequence). This CDR3 has 18 amino acids. The V and J ends lost 4 bases and 4 bases, in that order; junction bases with no gene match: 12. The CDR3 loop reads CASSPTPGQGSGANVLTF. The CDR3 DNA follows: TGTGCCAGCAGCCCAACTCCGGGACAGGGCTCCGGGGCCAACGTCCTGACTTTC.

CDR3 DNA sequence: TGTGCCAGCAGCCCCCCTAGTGTCACCATATATTTT. As protein: CASSPPSVTIYF. This chain uses TRBV11-2 with TRBJ1-3; D not resolved. Trimming cost V 5 bases and J 9 bases, with 11 bases left between them. CDR1 is SGHAT, CDR2 FQNNGV, per germline. The CDR3 is 12 amino acids.

The V and J genes are TRBV30 and TRBJ2-7; tentatively, D is TRBD1 (6 bases). CDR3 length equals 17 residues. From germline, CDR1 is GTSNPN and CDR2 SVGIG (reference sequence). The V gene lost 0 bases and the J gene lost 0 bases, with 18 bases spanning the gap. The CDR3 DNA is TGTGCCTGGAGTGTCGGGATCTTGACAGGAATCTCCTACGAGCAGTACTTC. Translated: CAWSVGILTGISYEQYF. Full variable domain (missing parts from reference TRBV30 and TRBJ2-7): SQTIHQWPATLVQPVGSPLSLECTVEGTSNPNLYWYRQAAGRGLQLLFYSVGIGQISSEVPQNLSASRPQDRQFILSSKKLLLSDSGFYLCAWSVGILTGISYEQYFGPGTRLTVT.

The chain uses TRBV6-1 and TRBJ2-7; 10 bases line up with TRBD1. This CDR3 is built from 14 residues. Germline assignment: CDR1 MNHNS and CDR2 SASEGT. The J segment lost 2 bases and the V segment lost 7 bases, leaving 5 bases of the junction unmatched. CDR3 bases: TGTGCCAGCATTCGACAGGGGGCTACCTACGAGCAGTACTTC. This codes for CASIRQGATYEQYF.

The gene calls are TRBV5-1 and TRBJ2-1; 10 bases are shared with TRBD2. Germline assignment: CDR1 SGHRS and CDR2 YFSETQ. The J segment lost 8 bases and the V segment lost 4 bases, leaving 12 bases of the junction unmatched. The CDR3 covers 16 residues. The CDR3 DNA reads as TGCGCCAGCAGCCCGGCACGGCTAGCGGGGGCCGATGAGCAGTTCTTC. Protein sequence: CASSPARLAGADEQFF.

The chain employs TRBV2 and TRBJ1-2; D gene unclear. Per germline, CDR1 SNHLY and CDR2 FYNNEI. This CDR3 contains 13 residues. V gave up 3 bases and J gave up 1 base, with 6 bases separating them. CDR3 sequence reads: CASSDDRNYGYTF. CDR3 DNA: TGTGCCAGCAGTGATGACCGTAACTATGGCTACACCTTC.

The V call is TRBV27, the J call TRBJ2-1; 8 bases line up with TRBD2. CDR1 and CDR2 (germline): MNHEY, SMNVEV (reference sequence). The CDR3 length is 17 residues. V was clipped by 5 bases and J by 0 bases; unmatched bases: 9. CDR3 residues: CASSPQRLASSYNEQFF. The CDR3 DNA reads TGTGCCAGCAGTCCCCAGAGACTAGCGAGCTCCTACAATGAGCAGTTCTTC.

This sequence joins TRBV27 and TRBJ2-5; the D is unclear. Germline assignment: CDR1 MNHEY and CDR2 SMNVEV (reference sequence). CDR3 length: 15 residues. V dropped 3 bases and J dropped 0 bases, with 11 bases sitting between them. The CDR3 protein is CASSFQARHQETQYF. In DNA form, the CDR3 reads TGTGCCAGCAGTTTTCAAGCCAGACACCAAGAGACCCAGTACTTC.

V is TRBV6-5 and J is TRBJ1-2, with D perhaps TRBD1 (6 bases). The CDR3 loop spans 14 amino acids. V was cut by 6 bases and J by 0 bases, with 11 bases left in between. Germline lookup yields CDR1 MNHEY and CDR2 SVGAGI. CDR3 nucleotide sequence: TGTGCCAGCAGAGAGGACAGCGCTAACTATGGCTACACCTTC. Protein product: CASREDSANYGYTF.

To note about this clone: The same CDR3 can be traced to other DNA sequences in this sample. This chain connects TRBV5-1 to TRBJ2-5; D is perhaps TRBD1 (5 bases). CDR3 size: 13 residues. The germline V and J ends were trimmed by 2 bases and 1 base, with 6 bases remaining between them. Per germline, CDR1 SGHRS and CDR2 YFSETQ. Here the CDR3 DNA reads TGCGCCAGCAGCTTCACAGGCCAAGAGACCCAGTACTTC. Encoded protein: CASSFTGQETQYF.

The chain combines TRBV5-1 with TRBJ2-7, with D unresolved. Germline assignment: CDR1 SGHRS and CDR2 YFSETQ. The CDR3 runs 12 residues. Trimming cost V 0 bases and J 3 bases, with 4 bases left between them. CDR3 in amino acids: CASSLDDYEQYF. The CDR3 nucleotides read TGCGCCAGCAGCTTGGATGACTACGAGCAGTACTTC.

The count of this clone is one. The V call is TRBV29-1, the J call TRBJ1-2, with 9 bases matching TRBD1. The ends lost 1 base at V and 1 base at J; junction bases unmatched: 10. This CDR3 has 17 residues. Germline V lookup: CDR1 SQVTM, CDR2 ANQGSEA. DNA of the CDR3: TGCAGCGTTGAAGTCGCCCCGGGACAGGGTGGTAACTATGGCTACACCTTC. The encoded protein is CSVEVAPGQGGNYGYTF.

The chain's CDR3 is CASSLALSRDQPQHF. Written as DNA, the CDR3 is TGTGCCAGCAGCTTAGCGCTCTCCCGAGATCAGCCCCAGCATTTT. V is TRBV7-8 and J is TRBJ1-5; unclear D gene. The germline CDR1 and CDR2 sequences are SGHVS and FQNEAQ. This CDR3 spans 15 amino acids. V was pared by 0 bases and J by 5 bases, with 11 bases between.